Below, 7 T cell receptor beta chains from the same sample are listed, as sequenced in a study of OX40 agonist ivuxolimab in advanced cancers. Assay: immunoSEQ multiplex PCR; the TCRdb copy retains only in-frame clones and omits some. This sample has roughly 68,000 clones, with 85% to 90% found just once. The sequenced sample was CD4+ or CD8+ T cells sorted from blood, obtained in a trial of the OX40 agonist ivuxolimab. These receptors were obtained from an adult with an advanced solid tumor such as melanoma, head and neck, liver or kidney cancer.

The rearrangement links TRBV7-3 to TRBJ1-1; no clear D. Germline V gene lookup returns CDR1 SGHTA and CDR2 FQGTGA. The CDR3 is made up of 13 amino acids. V gave up 2 bases and J gave up 6 bases, with 10 bases separating them. CDR3 in DNA: TGTGCCAGCAGCTTAGACACCGTTTCTGAAGCTTTCTTT. Its protein product is CASSLDTVSEAFF.

The rearrangement joins TRBV5-1 to TRBJ2-7, with a tentative D call TRBD1 (6 bases). Trimming cost V 2 bases and J 5 bases, with 11 bases left between them. CDR1 SGHRS and CDR2 YFSETQ come from the germline V gene. CDR3 size: 13 residues. The CDR3 spells CASSLWTANEQYF. CDR3 in DNA: TGCGCCAGCAGCTTATGGACAGCCAACGAGCAGTACTTC.

The CDR3 region is CASSFTPSSYNEQFF. CDR3 in DNA: TGTGCCAGTAGTTTCACACCCAGCTCCTACAATGAGCAGTTCTTC. The chain links TRBV19 to TRBJ2-1; D is ambiguous. Trimming shortened V by 5 bases and J by 0 bases, and 11 bases separated the two germline ends. The V gene's germline CDR1 is LNHDA and CDR2 SQIVND (reference sequence). CDR3 size: 15 residues.

The J gene is TRBJ2-3, the V gene TRBV5-1, with D unresolved. The length of the CDR3 is 15 residues. Trimming cost V 4 bases and J 0 bases, with 12 bases left between them. Germline-derived CDR1 and CDR2 are SGHRS and YFSETQ. The CDR3 region has the DNA TGCGCCAGCAGCCCCGGGCAGTCTAGCACAGATACGCAGTATTTT. This encodes CASSPGQSSTDTQYF.

V gene TRBV6-6 combines with J gene TRBJ1-5; 10 bases are shared with TRBD1. There are 16 residues in the CDR3. The germline V gene has CDR1 MNHNY and CDR2 SVGAGI (reference sequence). Germline trimming cut 5 bases from V and 4 bases from J; bases unmatched to any gene: 8. The CDR3 DNA reads as TGTGCCAGCAGTCTTCCGGGACAGGGGCTTAATCAGCCCCAGCATTTT. Translation: CASSLPGQGLNQPQHF.

The chain joins TRBV19 to TRBJ2-5; 7 nucleotides line up with TRBD1. The CDR3 is 14 residues long. Germline V gene data show CDR1 as LNHDA and CDR2 as SQIVND (reference sequence). The V and J ends lost 5 bases and 4 bases, in that order; junction bases with no gene match: 7. CDR3 loop: CASSHWDRGETQYF. In nucleotides, the CDR3 is TGTGCCAGTAGTCATTGGGACAGAGGAGAGACCCAGTACTTC.

The chain uses TRBV7-9 and TRBJ2-3; D is ambiguous. This CDR3 spans 13 amino acids. Germline assignment: CDR1 SEHNR and CDR2 FQNEAQ (reference sequence). Trimming removed 1 base from V and 4 bases from J, with 6 bases in between. CDR3 region: CASSLGSPDTQYF. CDR3 sequence (DNA): TGTGCCAGCAGCTTAGGGAGTCCAGATACGCAGTATTTT.